This TCR beta chain was observed in a study of blood T cell repertoires in COVID-19. Study summary: Acute and convalescent COVID-19 samples came from the United States, Italy and Spain. T cells, B-cell-depleted T cells, or PBMCs provided the cDNA or gDNA that served as material.

The data were produced by immunoSEQ multiplex PCR, yet TCRdb's version contains in-frame clones alone and is incomplete. The sample has approximately 99,000 clones, about 83% seen once. Unmatched junction bases numbered 1, after V lost 4 bases and J lost 1 base. CDR1 is ENHRY, CDR2 SYGVKD, per germline. This CDR3 has 15 residues. The receptor comes from a man in his 70s with active or convalescent COVID-19. Material: peripheral blood. V is TRBV10-3 and J is TRBJ2-3; 11 positions agree with TRBD2. The CDR3 here is CAISVAGGGTDTQYF. Written as DNA, the CDR3 is TGTGCCATCAGTGTAGCGGGGGGGGGCACAGATACGCAGTATTTT.